This T cell receptor beta chain is from a study of T-cell memory formation after mild COVID-19. In the study overall: Across donors, TCR clusters were largely donor specific. Whole-study results and caveats: From day 15 to 85, contracting clones were balanced between CD4 and CD8, whereas later expanders leaned toward CD4+. Pre-infection memory harbored some responding clones, suggesting cross-reactive memory joined. CM and EM subsets held most contracting CD4+ clones; EMRA held CD8+ ones.

A few counts support this clonotype. Its antigen is unknown. Trimming stripped 2 bases from V and 0 bases from J, with 12 bases between. This CDR3 region has 16 residues. Germline values: CDR1 MNHNY, CDR2 SVGAGI (reference sequence). From the 5' RACE reads, TCRdb called clonotypes with MiXCR, one entry per CDR3 protein. The table includes 150,000 to 200,000 distinct CDR3 sequences, roughly 23% detected once. V usage is TRBV6-6 and J usage is TRBJ2-3, with unresolved D. The receptor was isolated from an adult woman who had mild COVID-19 (a few samples of this study predate the infection). Cell type and time point are not known. The specimen sequenced was PBMCs or a T cell subset sorted from them (not recorded which). In DNA form, the CDR3 reads TGTGCCAGCAGTTACGATACCGGTCTGAGCACAGATACGCAGTATTTT. Translated: CASSYDTGLSTDTQYF.